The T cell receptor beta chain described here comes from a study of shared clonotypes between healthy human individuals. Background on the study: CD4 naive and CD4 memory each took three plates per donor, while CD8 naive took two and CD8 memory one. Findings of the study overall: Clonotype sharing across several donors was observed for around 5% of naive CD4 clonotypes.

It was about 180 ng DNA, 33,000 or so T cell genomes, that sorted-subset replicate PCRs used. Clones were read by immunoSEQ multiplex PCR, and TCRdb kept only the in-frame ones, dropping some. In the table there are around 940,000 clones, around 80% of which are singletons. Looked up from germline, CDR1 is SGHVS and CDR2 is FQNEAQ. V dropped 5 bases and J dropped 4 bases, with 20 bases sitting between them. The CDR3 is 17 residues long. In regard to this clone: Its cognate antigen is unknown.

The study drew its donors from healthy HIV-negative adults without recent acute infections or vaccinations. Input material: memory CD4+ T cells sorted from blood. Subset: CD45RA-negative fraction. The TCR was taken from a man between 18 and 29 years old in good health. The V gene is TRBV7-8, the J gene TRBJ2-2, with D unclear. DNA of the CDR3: TGTGCCAGCAGCGGCTTAGGTTTCTCAGTGATCACCGGGGAGCTGTTTTTT. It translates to CASSGLGFSVITGELFF.